These 26 T cell receptor beta chains share one sample of origin, sequenced in a study of cytomegalovirus exposure and HLA in healthy donors (dated by TCRdb to about 2017). The library was built by means of the immunoSEQ multiplex PCR assay. What TCRdb holds here is the immuneACCESS table cut down to in-frame rearrangements. Part of the clones is not present; checked against another copy, under half of the missing clones reflect an unresolved V gene, and the others are unexplained. The sample table holds tens of thousands of clones, of which roughly 95% were seen once. Approximately 3.3% of the sample goes to the ten largest clones. The sample was PBMCs. The receptors derive from a woman aged 18-29 years in good health and CMV-seropositive.

This sequence joins TRBV4-1 and TRBJ2-2, with a possible D match to TRBD1 (5 bases). Trimming took 2 bases from V and 7 from J, leaving 11 bases between them. Germline V CDR1 and CDR2: MGHRA, YSYEKL. This CDR3 has 14 residues. This CDR3 reads CASSQSGSGGELFF. DNA of the CDR3: TGCGCCAGCAGCCAATCAGGGTCGGGCGGGGAGCTGTTTTTT.

This clone has only one observation. The gene calls are TRBV19 and TRBJ1-2; perhaps TRBD1 as D (6 bases). Germline loops: CDR1 LNHDA, CDR2 SQIVND (reference sequence). V was trimmed by 3 bases and J by 7 bases, leaving 15 bases between them. CDR3 length: 14 amino acids. The CDR3 here is CASSILGQGIGYTF. As DNA, the CDR3 is TGTGCCAGTAGTATCCTGGGGCAGGGGATTGGCTACACCTTC.

This CDR3 reads CASSLLRGRTGELFF. CDR3 in DNA: TGTGCCAGCAGCTTGCTCAGGGGGCGTACCGGGGAGCTGTTTTTT. The chain has TRBV5-5 and TRBJ2-2; the match to TRBD1 covers 8 bases. There are 15 residues in the CDR3. The ends lost 1 base at V and 5 bases at J; junction bases unmatched: 4. Germline-derived CDR1 and CDR2 are SGHKS and YYEKEE (reference sequence).

This rearrangement joins TRBV7-9 to TRBJ2-3, with 14 bases lining up with TRBD2. The CDR3 has 16 residues. Germline assignment: CDR1 SEHNR and CDR2 FQNEAQ (reference sequence). With 3 bases clipped from V and 4 bases from J, the junction kept 3 bases outside the gene matches. In nucleotides, the CDR3 is TGTGCCAGCAGCTTGGGGACTAGCGGGGGAGCAGATACGCAGTATTTT. The encoded protein is CASSLGTSGGADTQYF.

This clone occurred once. This chain links TRBV5-1 with TRBJ2-1, with 12 bases lining up with TRBD2. Trimming at V came to 0 bases and at J to 7 bases, leaving 8 bases not matched to a gene. CDR3 length: 17 residues. The germline V gene has CDR1 SGHRS and CDR2 YFSETQ. The CDR3: CASSLGLRTSGVNEQFF. CDR3 coding DNA: TGCGCCAGCAGCTTGGGATTAAGGACTAGCGGGGTAAATGAGCAGTTCTTC.

The CDR3 bases are TGCGCCAGCAGCTTGGTGACAGGGCAAGGTACGCAGTATTTT. Translating it yields CASSLVTGQGTQYF. The J gene is TRBJ2-3, the V gene TRBV5-1, with TRBD1 matching 7 bases. Losses at the gene ends were 0 bases for V and 8 bases for J; bases not matched to a gene: 6. Germline V lookup: CDR1 SGHRS, CDR2 YFSETQ. The CDR3 is 14 residues long.

This chain links TRBV7-9 with TRBJ2-3; D is possibly TRBD1 (6 bases). The CDR3 is made up of 15 amino acids. Germline-derived CDR1 and CDR2 are SEHNR and FQNEAQ (reference sequence). V was clipped by 3 bases and J by 1 base, with 11 bases between them. The CDR3 protein is CASSFWGQRTDTQYF. The CDR3 DNA follows: TGTGCCAGCAGCTTCTGGGGGCAACGCACAGATACGCAGTATTTT.

The chain carries TRBV28 and TRBJ2-2; TRBD1 agrees at 11 bases. The length of the CDR3 is 16 residues. After removal of 5 bases from V and 5 bases from J, the junction contained 7 bases not matched to a gene. Germline V CDR1 and CDR2: MDHEN, SYDVKM. CDR3 amino acids: CASSRPGTGGTGELFF. The CDR3 DNA reads as TGTGCCAGCAGTCGCCCCGGGACAGGGGGGACCGGGGAGCTGTTTTTT.

The chain recombines TRBV30 with TRBJ2-5; 9 bases are a match to TRBD2. The germline CDR1 and CDR2 sequences are GTSNPN and SVGIG (reference sequence). The CDR3 sequence is 15 residues long. J lost 4 bases, V lost 0 bases, and 6 bases had no gene match. The DNA for the CDR3 is TGTGCCTGGAGTGTAGGCGGTAGCGGGGGAGAGACCCAGTACTTC. Its protein product is CAWSVGGSGGETQYF.

This chain uses TRBV28 with TRBJ2-7; 8 bases match TRBD1. Trimming removed 3 bases from V and 2 bases from J; junction bases left unmatched: 21. Germline lookup yields CDR1 MDHEN and CDR2 SYDVKM. This CDR3 spans 20 amino acids. The CDR3 is CASSFRIGVIGTGSTYEQYF. The CDR3 coding sequence is TGTGCCAGCAGTTTTCGTATTGGGGTGATTGGGACAGGCTCAACCTACGAGCAGTACTTC.

The CDR3 nucleotides are TGTGCCAGCAGCTTCGGACAGGGGACAAACATTCAGTACTTC. This encodes CASSFGQGTNIQYF. This rearrangement joins TRBV5-4 to TRBJ2-4, with 9 positions matching TRBD1. CDR1 and CDR2 from the germline V gene are SGHNT and YYREEE (reference sequence). The CDR3 length is 14 residues. The V gene end was trimmed by 2 bases and the J gene end by 6 bases; junction bases not matched to a gene: 3.

The chain has TRBV7-7 and TRBJ2-1; D perhaps matches TRBD1 (5 bases). Trimming took off 2 bases at V and 6 bases at J, with 8 bases between the two ends. This CDR3 region has 13 residues. The germline gives CDR1 SSHAT, CDR2 FNYEAQ (reference sequence). The CDR3 nucleotides read TGTGCCAGCAGCTTAAATACAGGCAATGAGCAGTTCTTC. This translates into CASSLNTGNEQFF.

The chain recombines TRBV29-1 with TRBJ2-7; D possibly corresponds to TRBD1 (5 bases). The CDR3 is 12 amino acids. V gave up 6 bases and J gave up 0 bases, with 9 bases separating them. Germline lookup yields CDR1 SQVTM and CDR2 ANQGSEA. This chain's CDR3 is CSVRTPSYEQYF. The CDR3, as DNA: TGCAGCGTAAGGACACCCTCCTACGAGCAGTACTTC.

The rearrangement joins TRBV10-3 to TRBJ1-5; TRBD1 matches at 7 bases. This CDR3 comprises 13 residues. Trimming at V came to 7 bases and at J to 4 bases, leaving 4 bases not matched to a gene. Germline V lookup: CDR1 ENHRY, CDR2 SYGVKD. The CDR3 DNA reads as TGTGCCATCAACGACAGGGATAATCAGCCCCAGCATTTT. This gives the protein CAINDRDNQPQHF.

The rearrangement links TRBV18 to TRBJ2-7, with 7 bases that match TRBD2. This CDR3 comprises 16 residues. CDR1 and CDR2 (germline): KGHSH, LQKENI. J lost 1 base, V lost 2 bases, and 8 bases had no gene match. The CDR3 DNA is TGTGCCAGCTCACCAGGGGGGGTCCGAGATTCCTACGAGCAGTACTTC. Translation: CASSPGGVRDSYEQYF.

This chain joins TRBV5-1 and TRBJ1-3, with 8 bases fitting TRBD1. Germline V gene lookup returns CDR1 SGHRS and CDR2 YFSETQ. This CDR3 is built from 15 residues. V lost 0 bases and J lost 2; bases outside the gene matches: 1. CDR3 amino acids: CASSLAQGAGNTIYF. The CDR3, as DNA: TGCGCCAGCAGCTTGGCACAGGGGGCTGGAAACACCATATATTTT.

This rearrangement joins TRBV28 to TRBJ1-4; TRBD1 aligns across 7 bases. The germline V gene has CDR1 MDHEN and CDR2 SYDVKM. The CDR3 is 15 amino acids. The ends lost 4 bases at V and 8 bases at J; junction bases unmatched: 10. The CDR3 DNA is TGTGCCAGCAGTTCAGGGGGTTCCACCGACGAAAAACTGTTTTTT. Translated: CASSSGGSTDEKLFF.

The rearrangement uses TRBV9 and TRBJ2-7, with TRBD1 matching 10 bases. This CDR3 has 14 amino acids. Germline V gives CDR1 SGDLS, CDR2 YYNGEE. J gave up 4 bases and V 3 bases, and 4 bases lay outside the gene matches. The CDR3 sequence: CASSAPGQGYEQYF. In DNA, the CDR3 is TGTGCCAGCAGCGCCCCGGGACAGGGGTACGAGCAGTACTTC. Full variable domain (remainder filled in from reference TRBV9 and TRBJ2-7): DSGVTQTPKHLITATGQRVTLRCSPRSGDLSVYWYQQSLDQGLQFLIQYYNGEERAKGNILERFSAQQFPDLHSELNLSSLELGDSALYFCASSAPGQGYEQYFGPGTRLTVT.

This chain connects TRBV9 to TRBJ1-5; D perhaps matches TRBD1 (5 bases). The V end lost 0 bases, the J end lost 6 bases, and 13 bases lay between the germline ends. The CDR3 extends over 15 amino acids. CDR1 and CDR2 (germline): SGDLS, YYNGEE. The CDR3 loop reads CASSVEGALGQPQHF. The CDR3 nucleotides are TGTGCCAGCAGCGTAGAAGGGGCGTTAGGTCAGCCCCAGCATTTT.

This chain links TRBV4-3 with TRBJ2-7; the match to TRBD1 covers 10 bases. Germline V CDR1 and CDR2: LGHNA, YSLEER. CDR3 size: 14 residues. With 6 bases clipped from V and 2 bases from J, the junction kept 4 bases outside the gene matches. The CDR3 DNA reads as TGCGCCAGCAGTCCCGGGACAGGGGCCTACGAGCAGTACTTC. Encoded protein: CASSPGTGAYEQYF.

The CDR3 sequence: CASSIDQGHYNEQFF. CDR3 nucleotides: TGTGCCAGTAGTATCGACCAGGGGCACTACAATGAGCAGTTCTTC. The genes are TRBV19 and TRBJ2-1, with D possibly TRBD1 on 6 matching bases. This CDR3 has 15 amino acids. Germline CDR1 reads LNHDA; CDR2 reads SQIVND (reference sequence). Trimming left V 3 bases short and J 3 bases short, with 12 bases between.

J is TRBJ2-3 and V is TRBV7-6, with 9 bases aligning to TRBD2. V shed 3 bases, J shed 5 bases, and the junction held 6 bases outside the gene matches. Looked up from germline, CDR1 is SGHVS and CDR2 is FNYEAQ. This CDR3 is 15 amino acids long. The CDR3 coding sequence is TGTGCCAGCAGCTTCCTAGCGGGGATGGGAGATACGCAGTATTTT. Translation: CASSFLAGMGDTQYF.

V is TRBV5-1 and J is TRBJ2-1, with 9 bases lining up with TRBD2. This CDR3 has 15 residues. Germline-derived CDR1 and CDR2 are SGHRS and YFSETQ. Trimming cost V 0 bases and J 8 bases; bases outside gene matches: 6. The CDR3 DNA reads as TGCGCCAGCAGCTTGGTGCGGGGGGGCTGGGATGAGCAGTTCTTC. It translates to CASSLVRGGWDEQFF. The whole variable domain, remainder taken from reference TRBV5-1 and TRBJ2-1, is KAGVTQTPRYLIKTRGQQVTLSCSPISGHRSVSWYQQTPGQGLQFLFEYFSETQRNKGNFPGRFSGRQFSNSRSEMNVSTLELGDSALYLCASSLVRGGWDEQFFGPGTRLTVL.

V gene TRBV5-6 combines with J gene TRBJ2-5; a weak D match, TRBD2 (6 bases). The CDR3 loop spans 18 amino acids. Trimming cost V 4 bases and J 5 bases, with 27 bases left between them. Looked up from germline, CDR1 is SGHDT and CDR2 is YYEEEE. The CDR3 loop reads CASSEAGGTIILWETQYF. The CDR3 region has the DNA TGTGCCAGCAGCGAAGCGGGCGGAACCATTATATTATGGGAGACCCAGTACTTC.

The rearrangement uses TRBV5-1 and TRBJ1-4; weak D call: TRBD1 (6 bases). The V end was cut by 0 bases, the J end by 8 bases, with 11 bases between. This CDR3 region has 14 residues. The germline gives CDR1 SGHRS, CDR2 YFSETQ. The CDR3 nucleotides read TGCGCCAGCAGCTTGGGGGCAGGGGACGAAAAACTGTTTTTT. Encoded protein: CASSLGAGDEKLFF. Filled out from reference TRBV5-1 and TRBJ1-4, the complete variable domain reads KAGVTQTPRYLIKTRGQQVTLSCSPISGHRSVSWYQQTPGQGLQFLFEYFSETQRNKGNFPGRFSGRQFSNSRSEMNVSTLELGDSALYLCASSLGAGDEKLFFGSGTQLSVL.

The V gene is TRBV10-3, the J gene TRBJ1-2; TRBD1 agrees at 8 bases. Losses at the gene ends were 0 bases for V and 8 bases for J; bases not matched to a gene: 2. CDR1 is ENHRY and CDR2 is SYGVKD in the germline V gene. The CDR3 is 13 residues long. This CDR3 reads CAISESTGEGYTF. In nucleotides, the CDR3 is TGTGCCATCAGTGAGTCGACAGGGGAGGGCTACACCTTC.